The 15 T cell receptor beta chains below come from one sample, sequenced in a study of CD8 T cells in ankylosing spondylitis. General study points: It appeared that ankylosing spondylitis blood was characterized by a TCR beta motif of fewer than ten highly homologous variants.

These receptors have no identified antigens. MiXCR, run by TCRdb on the 5' RACE reads, gives a single entry per CDR3 protein. Among 390,000 or so distinct CDR3 sequences, 20% to 25% were seen once, and the ten largest hold less than 20%. Sample: blood, either unsorted or a sorted T cell fraction (not recorded which). The receptors were sampled from a male donor with ankylosing spondylitis.

This clonotype has more than one count but fewer than ten. This chain connects TRBV18 to TRBJ2-3; possibly TRBD1 for D (6 bases). The V gene's germline CDR1 is KGHSH and CDR2 LQKENI. This CDR3 spans 16 amino acids. Between the trimmed V and J ends, which lost 3 bases and 0 bases, there was a span of 13 bases. CDR3 sequence reads: CASSPWQGISTDTQYF. The CDR3 DNA reads as TGTGCCAGCTCACCGTGGCAGGGGATTAGCACAGATACGCAGTATTTT. Combining the CDR3 with reference TRBV18 and TRBJ2-3 gives the whole variable domain NAGVMQNPRHLVRRRGQEARLRCSPMKGHSHVYWYRQLPEEGLKFMVYLQKENIIDESGMPKERFSAEFPKEGPSILRIQQVVRGDSAAYFCASSPWQGISTDTQYFGPGTRLTVL.

At least ten counts were recorded for this clonotype. This chain joins TRBV12-3 or TRBV12-4 and TRBJ1-1; D gene unclear. The CDR3 has 12 residues. Trimming cost V 8 bases and J 8 bases, with 15 bases left between them. Here the CDR3 reads CASPPDQGEAFF. In DNA form, the CDR3 reads TGTGCCAGCCCTCCGGACCAAGGGGAAGCTTTCTTT.

Ten or more counts support this clonotype. The chain employs TRBV7-9 and TRBJ1-1; 8 positions match TRBD1. The J segment lost 0 bases and the V segment lost 9 bases, leaving 6 bases of the junction unmatched. The CDR3 has 14 residues. CDR1 is SEHNR and CDR2 is FQNEAQ in the germline V gene (reference sequence). CDR3: CASRTDRVNTEAFF. The CDR3, as DNA: TGTGCCAGTCGAACGGACAGGGTGAACACTGAAGCTTTCTTT.

The chain employs TRBV12-3 or TRBV12-4 and TRBJ2-1; 13 bases agree with TRBD2. The CDR3 contains 14 residues. The trim removed 5 bases at V and 9 bases at J, leaving 4 bases unmatched. The CDR3 coding sequence is TGTGCCAGCAGTCAAGGACTAGCGGGAGTTGAGCAGTTCTTC. Translation gives CASSQGLAGVEQFF.

This clonotype came up a few times. This chain links TRBV3-1 with TRBJ2-7; D not resolved. The CDR3 loop spans 13 amino acids. Germline V lookup: CDR1 LGHDT, CDR2 YNNKEL (reference sequence). Trimming stripped 1 base from V and 7 bases from J, with 11 bases between. The CDR3 bases are TGTGCCAGCAGCCAAGGGTGGGATCGGGAGCAGTACTTC. This encodes CASSQGWDREQYF.

The chain uses TRBV6-2 or TRBV6-3 and TRBJ1-5; 7 bases align to TRBD1. V shed 10 bases, J shed 6 bases, and the junction held 9 bases outside the gene matches. The CDR3 loop spans 13 amino acids. From germline, CDR1 is MNHEY and CDR2 SVGEGT. In nucleotides, the CDR3 is TGTGCCACCGGGGACAGCTCTGCTCAGCCCCAGCATTTT. Protein sequence: CATGDSSAQPQHF.

This clonotype was seen ten or more times. The chain links TRBV20-1 to TRBJ2-1; 12 bases match TRBD2. CDR1 DFQATT and CDR2 SNEGSKA come from the germline V gene (reference sequence). This CDR3 is 18 amino acids long. V shed 6 bases and J 7 bases; nucleotides not matched to a gene: 19. In DNA, the CDR3 is TGCAGTGCGGACGCGGGGCTAGCGGGAGGGTGGATGGGAAATGAGCAGTTCTTC. Its protein is CSADAGLAGGWMGNEQFF.

This clonotype was counted many times. V and J are TRBV29-1 and TRBJ1-5; D not resolved. V lost 6 bases, J lost 8 bases, and 8 bases lay in between. Germline CDR1 SQVTM, CDR2 ANQGSEA. The CDR3 has 10 amino acids. The CDR3 nucleotides read TGCAGCGTCGGTCCGGAGCCCCAGCATTTT. Amino acids: CSVGPEPQHF.

This clonotype came up a few times. This chain uses TRBV5-1 with TRBJ1-2, with D perhaps TRBD1 (6 bases). The CDR3 totals 17 residues. Germline loops: CDR1 SGHRS, CDR2 YFSETQ. V gave up 6 bases and J gave up 3 bases, with 24 bases separating them. As DNA, the CDR3 is TGCGCCAGCACCCGGTCCACAGGGTCTATATTGGACTATGGCTACACCTTC. Its translation is CASTRSTGSILDYGYTF.

This chain connects TRBV20-1 to TRBJ2-2, with 8 positions matching TRBD1. The CDR3 consists of 15 residues. Germline loops: CDR1 DFQATT, CDR2 SNEGSKA (reference sequence). The ends lost 2 bases at V and 7 bases at J; junction bases unmatched: 9. The CDR3 nucleotides read TGCAGTGCTAGAATCGGACAGGGCACTGGCGGGGAGCTGTTTTTT. Translating gives CSARIGQGTGGELFF.

This clonotype occurred many times. V usage is TRBV24-1 and J usage is TRBJ1-1; a possible D gene is TRBD1 (5 bases). Germline V gene data show CDR1 as KGHDR and CDR2 as SFDVKD. CDR3 length equals 17 residues. V was trimmed by 1 base and J by 3 bases, leaving 17 bases between them. In nucleotides, the CDR3 is TGTGCCACCAGTGATTTAGACGAGGGGATAGGACACACTGAAGCTTTCTTT. As protein: CATSDLDEGIGHTEAFF.

This clonotype was seen once. The chain combines TRBV7-9 with TRBJ2-1; 9 positions match TRBD2. This CDR3 is 15 amino acids long. Germline values: CDR1 SEHNR, CDR2 FQNEAQ (reference sequence). V shed 5 bases, J shed 5 bases, and the junction held 7 bases outside the gene matches. The CDR3 protein is CASSPLAGMDNEQFF. The CDR3 region has the DNA TGTGCCAGCAGCCCTCTAGCGGGAATGGACAATGAGCAGTTCTTC.

The rearrangement joins TRBV20-1 to TRBJ1-1, with 9 bases that match TRBD1. Germline lookup yields CDR1 DFQATT and CDR2 SNEGSKA (reference sequence). Trimming took 4 bases from V and 5 from J; bases not matched to a gene: 5. The CDR3 has 13 residues. CDR3 nucleotide sequence: TGCAGTGCTAAACAGGGGGCTTGGACTGAAGCTTTCTTT. Its translation: CSAKQGAWTEAFF.

The chain uses TRBV29-1 and TRBJ1-5; tentatively, D is TRBD1 (6 bases). V shed 5 bases and J shed 6 bases, with 14 bases lying between them. The length of the CDR3 is 13 residues. Germline CDR1 and CDR2: SQVTM and ANQGSEA. CDR3 nucleotides: TGCAGCGTTCAACAGGGCCCCCTTCAGCCCCAGCATTTT. Encoded protein: CSVQQGPLQPQHF.

This clonotype was counted between two and nine times. The gene calls are TRBV29-1 and TRBJ2-7, with D maybe TRBD2 (5 bases). V was trimmed by 4 bases and J by 5 bases, leaving 15 bases between them. CDR1 is SQVTM and CDR2 is ANQGSEA in the germline V gene. This CDR3 spans 13 amino acids. The CDR3 DNA sequence: TGCAGCGTTGTGCTTCCCGTCGGGGACGAGCAGTACTTC. Amino acid sequence: CSVVLPVGDEQYF.